This T cell receptor (beta chain) originates from a study of OX40 agonist ivuxolimab in advanced cancers. Across the study: Aged roughly 23 to 79 with a mean of 60 years, they were more than 80% male. Study observations and caveats: The CD4+ and CD8+ T cells in the blood had expanded clonally by week 6 at 0.1 to 3.0 mg/kg.

Method: immunoSEQ multiplex PCR; TCRdb's copy keeps in-frame clones and lacks some. The sample carries around 78,000 clones, 80% to 90% recorded once. Germline values: CDR1 SGDLS, CDR2 YYNGEE. The V gene lost 4 bases and the J gene lost 2 bases, with 10 bases spanning the gap. There are 14 residues in the CDR3. A word on this clone: Its antigen is still unknown.

The sequences come from CD4+ or CD8+ T cells sorted from blood, collected in a trial of the OX40 agonist ivuxolimab. The TCR sequence derives from an adult with an advanced solid tumor such as melanoma, head and neck, liver or kidney cancer. This rearrangement joins TRBV9 to TRBJ1-5; no clear D. The CDR3 DNA reads TGTGCCAGCAGCCCGACGGATGGCAATCAGCCCCAGCATTTT. This gives the protein CASSPTDGNQPQHF.